These 29 T cell receptor beta chains share one sample of origin, sequenced in a study of blood T cell repertoires in COVID-19 (dated by TCRdb to 2018 to 2020). Receptor libraries were prepared by the immunoSEQ multiplex PCR assay. Not all clones reach the TCRdb copy of this immuneACCESS table, which keeps in-frame sequences only. Checked studies attribute under half of the gap to unresolved V genes and leave the rest unexplained. In all, the sample holds 250,000 to 300,000 clones, and less than 90% of those were seen once. Approximately 12% of the sample is in the top ten clones. Sequencing was carried out using peripheral blood. Receptors were obtained from a woman aged 30 to 39 with COVID-19, enrolled during active disease.

The rearrangement joins TRBV7-7 to TRBJ2-3, with 12 bases aligning to TRBD2. J was trimmed by 5 bases and V by 5 bases; bases with no gene match: 2. Germline CDR1 reads SSHAT; CDR2 reads FNYEAQ (reference sequence). The CDR3 contains 14 residues. The CDR3 is CASSRLAGEDTQYF. The DNA of the CDR3 is TGTGCCAGCAGCCGACTAGCGGGGGAAGATACGCAGTATTTT. The full variable domain, with the rest looked up from reference TRBV7-7 and TRBJ2-3, is GAGVSQSPRYKVTKRGQDVTLRCDPISSHATLYWYQQALGQGPEFLTYFNYEAQPDKSGLPSDRFSAERPEGSISTLTIQRTEQRDSAMYRCASSRLAGEDTQYFGPGTRLTVL.

The chain carries TRBV2 and TRBJ1-4; 9 nucleotides line up with TRBD1. The germline V gene has CDR1 SNHLY and CDR2 FYNNEI. V lost 8 bases to trimming and J lost 8 bases; unmatched junction nucleotides: 15. The CDR3 extends over 16 amino acids. DNA of the CDR3: TGTGCCAGCTCCCGGGACAGGGTCCATGAGAAGGAAAAACTGTTTTTT. It translates to CASSRDRVHEKEKLFF.

The chain is built from TRBV11-2 and TRBJ2-1; TRBD2 aligns across 8 bases. Germline V gives CDR1 SGHAT, CDR2 FQNNGV. Trimming removed 11 bases from V and 5 bases from J; junction bases left unmatched: 8. This CDR3 is 13 amino acids long. The CDR3 loop is CAWRSGGHNEQFF. The CDR3 nucleotides are TGTGCCTGGAGGAGCGGGGGCCACAATGAGCAGTTCTTC.

The genes are TRBV4-1 and TRBJ1-6; TRBD1 might be the D (5 bases). Germline CDR1 reads MGHRA; CDR2 reads YSYEKL. The CDR3 extends over 16 amino acids. The V end was cut by 1 base, the J end by 10 bases, with 17 bases between. This CDR3 is CASSQVILSGGSPLHF. DNA of the CDR3: TGCGCCAGCAGCCAAGTCATTCTTTCTGGGGGGTCACCCCTCCACTTT.

The chain links TRBV18 to TRBJ1-1; 9 bases align to TRBD1. Trimming took 7 bases from V and 1 from J; bases not matched to a gene: 4. Germline CDR1 and CDR2: KGHSH and LQKENI. This CDR3 has 14 residues. The CDR3 bases are TGTGCCAGCTTAGGACAGGGGAGGAACACTGAAGCTTTCTTT. Translation gives CASLGQGRNTEAFF.

The chain employs TRBV4-1 and TRBJ2-5; tentative D call: TRBD2 (5 bases). The germline gives CDR1 MGHRA, CDR2 YSYEKL. The CDR3 extends over 15 amino acids. The V and J ends lost 2 bases and 5 bases respectively, with 15 bases between them. In DNA form, the CDR3 reads TGCGCCAGCAGCCAAATAGCCCAAACGGGGGAGACCCAGTACTTC. Translating gives CASSQIAQTGETQYF.

The chain employs TRBV19 and TRBJ1-6; 7 positions match TRBD1. The V segment lost 3 bases and the J segment 3 bases; nucleotides outside the gene matches: 2. Germline V gene data show CDR1 as LNHDA and CDR2 as SQIVND (reference sequence). The CDR3 runs 15 residues. The CDR3 DNA is TGTGCCAGTAGTATTTGGGACAGCTATAATTCACCCCTCCACTTT. Protein sequence: CASSIWDSYNSPLHF. Looking up the rest from reference TRBV19 and TRBJ1-6 gives the full variable domain: DGGITQSPKYLFRKEGQNVTLSCEQNLNHDAMYWYRQDPGQGLRLIYYSQIVNDFQKGDIAEGYSVSREKKESFPLTVTSAQKNPTAFYLCASSIWDSYNSPLHFGNGTRLTVT.

In DNA form, the CDR3 reads TGTGCCAGCAGTTACTCGGTCGGGACAGGGTCCTACGAGCAGTACTTC. Its translation is CASSYSVGTGSYEQYF. The chain has TRBV6-5 and TRBJ2-7; 9 nucleotides agree with TRBD1. Germline trimming cut 0 bases from V and 1 base from J; bases unmatched to any gene: 4. CDR3 size: 16 residues. Germline V gene lookup returns CDR1 MNHEY and CDR2 SVGAGI.

This chain uses TRBV30 with TRBJ1-1; maybe TRBD1 (6 bases). CDR1 is GTSNPN, CDR2 SVGIG, per germline (reference sequence). The CDR3 extends over 15 amino acids. V lost 1 base to trimming and J lost 0 bases, with 12 bases between them. The CDR3 DNA is TGTGCCTGGAGTGACCTGGACAGCGTGAACACTGAAGCTTTCTTT. This gives the protein CAWSDLDSVNTEAFF.

V usage is TRBV5-5 and J usage is TRBJ1-1; D gene unclear. Germline values: CDR1 SGHKS, CDR2 YYEKEE (reference sequence). Trimming removed 4 bases from V and 8 bases from J, with 15 bases in between. This CDR3 is built from 13 residues. CDR3 residues: CASSPEADEEAFF. The CDR3, as DNA: TGTGCCAGCAGCCCGGAGGCCGACGAAGAAGCTTTCTTT.

In this sample, this clone turned up once. The chain links TRBV6-4 to TRBJ2-7; D perhaps matches TRBD1 (5 bases). Germline V gives CDR1 MRHNA, CDR2 SNTAGT. Deletions cut 6 bases from V and 5 bases from J, with 23 bases between. CDR3 size: 16 residues. CDR3 sequence reads: CASSLRRQLLCDEQYF. DNA for the CDR3: TGTGCCAGCAGCCTTAGGCGACAGCTTCTCTGTGACGAGCAGTACTTC.

The V and J genes are TRBV3-1 (or the pseudogene TRBV3-2) and TRBJ2-1; 12 positions match TRBD2. The length of the CDR3 is 16 residues. Losses at the gene ends were 4 bases for V and 3 bases for J; bases not matched to a gene: 4. In germline, CDR1 is LGHDT, CDR2 YNNKEL (reference sequence). DNA for the CDR3: TGTGCCAGCAGCCCTAGCGGGGGGGCCTTCTACAATGAGCAGTTCTTC. It translates to CASSPSGGAFYNEQFF.

V is TRBV12-3 or TRBV12-4 and J is TRBJ2-5, with D possibly being TRBD2 (5 bases). The germline V and J ends were trimmed by 3 bases and 9 bases, with 14 bases remaining between them. CDR3 size: 13 residues. The CDR3 region has the DNA TGTGCCAGCAGTTTGAGCGGCCCTGTCCCCCAGTACTTC. It encodes CASSLSGPVPQYF.

The chain has TRBV14 and TRBJ2-1, with D hard to call. This CDR3 is 12 amino acids long. Germline V gene data show CDR1 as SGHDN and CDR2 as FVKESK. V lost 4 bases, J lost 4 bases, and 5 bases lay in between. CDR3 amino acids: CASSLGYNEQFF. The CDR3 nucleotides read TGTGCCAGCAGCCTCGGTTACAATGAGCAGTTCTTC.

J is TRBJ1-6 and V is TRBV30, with 8 bases lining up with TRBD1. This CDR3 is 16 amino acids long. The trim removed 0 bases at V and 5 bases at J, leaving 6 bases unmatched. CDR1 is GTSNPN and CDR2 is SVGIG in the germline V gene (reference sequence). CDR3 nucleotides: TGTGCCTGGAGTGTACCCAGGACAGGGAATAATTCACCCCTCCACTTT. Translating gives CAWSVPRTGNNSPLHF. Complete variable domain (other parts from reference TRBV30 and TRBJ1-6): SQTIHQWPATLVQPVGSPLSLECTVEGTSNPNLYWYRQAAGRGLQLLFYSVGIGQISSEVPQNLSASRPQDRQFILSSKKLLLSDSGFYLCAWSVPRTGNNSPLHFGNGTRLTVT.

About this clone: Mismatch with germline at one junction end may stem from a read error. The CDR3 DNA is TGCGCCAGCAGCTACGAACAGGGGGGGCTGTTTTTT. The encoded protein is CASSYEQGGLFF. The chain employs TRBV5-1 and TRBJ2-2; 8 nucleotides agree with TRBD1. This CDR3 spans 12 amino acids. The germline V gene has CDR1 SGHRS and CDR2 YFSETQ.

The DNA for the CDR3 is TGCGCCAGCAGCTCACAGGGCGCAAGAGGGGCCGATAGCTCTGGGGCCAACGTCCTGACTTTC. It translates to CASSSQGARGADSSGANVLTF. This rearrangement joins TRBV5-1 to TRBJ2-6; possible D gene TRBD1, 6 bases. The CDR3 runs 21 residues. Per the germline V gene, CDR1 is SGHRS and CDR2 is YFSETQ. V was trimmed by 3 bases and J by 0 bases, leaving 25 bases between them.

This clone was detected a few times. The chain has TRBV5-1 and TRBJ1-5; possibly TRBD1 for D (6 bases). The CDR3 runs to 15 residues. V was pared by 4 bases and J by 2 bases, with 13 bases between. Germline assignment: CDR1 SGHRS and CDR2 YFSETQ. The CDR3, as DNA: TGCGCCAGCAGCGCTAGCGGGGGGCGCAATCAGCCCCAGCATTTT. Its translation: CASSASGGRNQPQHF.

The V and J genes are TRBV2 and TRBJ2-7; maybe TRBD2 (5 bases). Deletions cut 7 bases from V and 0 bases from J, with 19 bases between. Germline assignment: CDR1 SNHLY and CDR2 FYNNEI. This CDR3 spans 16 amino acids. The CDR3 protein is CASTNPRDGSSYEQYF. CDR3 in DNA: TGTGCCAGCACAAACCCCCGGGATGGCAGCTCCTACGAGCAGTACTTC. The variable domain in full, completed from reference TRBV2 and TRBJ2-7, reads EPEVTQTPSHQVTQMGQEVILRCVPISNHLYFYWYRQILGQKVEFLVSFYNNEISEKSEIFDDQFSVERPDGSNFTLKIRSTKLEDSAMYFCASTNPRDGSSYEQYFGPGTRLTVT.

This sequence joins TRBV18 and TRBJ1-2, with 12 bases identical to TRBD1. This CDR3 comprises 19 residues. From germline, CDR1 is KGHSH and CDR2 LQKENI. V shed 2 bases, J shed 1 base, and the junction held 11 bases outside the gene matches. CDR3 nucleotides: TGTGCCAGCTCACCATCGCCGGGACAGGGGGCAGGCTTTAACTATGGCTACACCTTC. Its protein is CASSPSPGQGAGFNYGYTF.

This clone has more than one count but fewer than ten. Here the CDR3 reads CASSLDVGGGSNYGYTF. The DNA for the CDR3 is TGTGCCAGCAGCTTAGATGTAGGGGGCGGTAGCAACTATGGCTACACCTTC. V usage is TRBV7-6 and J usage is TRBJ1-2, with TRBD1 matching over 7 bases. There are 17 residues in the CDR3. With 1 base clipped from V and 2 bases from J, the junction kept 10 bases outside the gene matches. Germline CDR1 is SGHVS and CDR2 is FNYEAQ. Full variable domain (outside the CDR3, taken from reference TRBV7-6 and TRBJ1-2): GAGVSQSPRYKVTKRGQDVALRCDPISGHVSLYWYRQALGQGPEFLTYFNYEAQQDKSGLPNDRFSAERPEGSISTLTIQRTEQRDSAMYRCASSLDVGGGSNYGYTFGSGTRLTVV.

The chain joins TRBV7-9 to TRBJ2-3; 9 positions agree with TRBD2. Germline CDR1 and CDR2: SEHNR and FQNEAQ (reference sequence). This CDR3 is 16 amino acids long. Trimming cost V 0 bases and J 6 bases; bases outside gene matches: 7. The CDR3 here is CASSLARGGITDTQYF. DNA of the CDR3: TGTGCCAGCAGCTTAGCGCGGGGGGGAATCACTGATACGCAGTATTTT. Variable domain in full (rest from reference TRBV7-9 and TRBJ2-3): DTGVSQNPRHKITKRGQNVTFRCDPISEHNRLYWYRQTLGQGPEFLTYFQNEAQLEKSRLLSDRFSAERPKGSFSTLEIQRTEQGDSAMYLCASSLARGGITDTQYFGPGTRLTVL.

The gene calls are TRBV12-2 and TRBJ2-5; TRBD1, the table's D call, was not compared with the DNA. TRBV12-2 constitutes a pseudogene. The CDR3 totals 12 residues. CDR3 nucleotides: TGTGCAAGTCGCTGGGACACGGAGACCCAGTACTTC. It encodes CASRWDTETQYF.

The chain has TRBV6-5 and TRBJ1-2; 8 positions match TRBD1. V lost 7 bases and J lost 7; bases outside the gene matches: 14. CDR3 size: 15 residues. From germline, CDR1 is MNHEY and CDR2 SVGAGI. In DNA, the CDR3 is TGTGCCAGCACCGTTACAGGGGGGGGAAACGGTGGCTACACCTTC. Amino acid sequence: CASTVTGGGNGGYTF.

J is TRBJ2-1 and V is TRBV19; the D is unclear. Germline V lookup: CDR1 LNHDA, CDR2 SQIVND (reference sequence). V was shortened by 3 bases and J by 0 bases, with 9 bases between the two germline ends. The CDR3 covers 15 residues. The CDR3 DNA follows: TGTGCCAGTAGTATCGGCAGGAACTCCTACAATGAGCAGTTCTTC. Protein: CASSIGRNSYNEQFF.

The CDR3 here is CASSRTGKSTDTQYF. The CDR3 region has the DNA TGTGCCAGCAGTAGGACAGGGAAGAGCACAGATACGCAGTATTTT. V gene TRBV28 combines with J gene TRBJ2-3; 8 bases are a match to TRBD1. This CDR3 is built from 15 residues. The junction had 4 bases not matched to a gene; V was cut back by 5 bases and J by 0 bases. In germline, CDR1 is MDHEN, CDR2 SYDVKM.

V gene TRBV25-1 combines with J gene TRBJ1-2, with D perhaps matching TRBD1 (5 bases). Germline assignment: CDR1 MGHDK and CDR2 SYGVNS. With 1 base removed from V and 0 bases from J, the gap between germline ends came to 15 bases. This CDR3 contains 17 residues. The CDR3 region has the DNA TGTGCCAGCAGTGAATTTGGGGCAAACTTGGCTAACTATGGCTACACCTTC. Protein sequence: CASSEFGANLANYGYTF.

V gene TRBV2 combines with J gene TRBJ2-7, with 8 bases lining up with TRBD2. The ends lost 6 bases at V and 7 bases at J; junction bases unmatched: 2. This CDR3 has 11 residues. Germline CDR1 is SNHLY and CDR2 is FYNNEI. CDR3 coding DNA: TGTGCCAGCAGCCGGGAGGGGGAGCAGTACTTC. As protein: CASSREGEQYF. The variable domain in full, with the rest retrieved from reference TRBV2 and TRBJ2-7, is EPEVTQTPSHQVTQMGQEVILRCVPISNHLYFYWYRQILGQKVEFLVSFYNNEISEKSEIFDDQFSVERPDGSNFTLKIRSTKLEDSAMYFCASSREGEQYFGPGTRLTVT.

This rearrangement joins TRBV14 to TRBJ1-2; possible D gene TRBD1, 6 bases. Trimming pared 4 bases from V and 7 bases from J, leaving 19 bases between. Germline V gene data show CDR1 as SGHDN and CDR2 as FVKESK. This CDR3 has 15 residues. CDR3: CASSLSFGTGIGYTF. In nucleotides, the CDR3 is TGTGCCAGCAGCCTCTCCTTTGGTACAGGGATTGGCTACACCTTC.